What follows describes a single T cell receptor (beta chain). CDR3 size: 15 residues. Germline loops: CDR1 MNHEY, CDR2 SVGAGI. The J segment lost 6 bases and the V segment lost 0 bases, leaving 5 bases of the junction unmatched. The data stem from a study of shared clonotypes between healthy human individuals. Only CD45RO-negative cells positively selected for CCR7 counted as naive CD8 cells, so terminally differentiated effector memory CD45RA+ cells were excluded. Method: immunoSEQ multiplex PCR; TCRdb's copy keeps in-frame clones and lacks some. Of about 800,000 clones listed, about 96% were seen once; the top ten hold less than 0.25%.

Sequences were obtained from naive CD8+ T cells sorted from blood. The receptor comes from a man younger than 45 in good health. The V and J genes are TRBV6-5 and TRBJ2-7; TRBD1 matches 10 bases. For the CDR3, the DNA is TGTGCCAGCAGTTACTCAGGGACAGGGGTCGGCGAGCAGTACTTC. This sequence encodes CASSYSGTGVGEQYF.